These T cell receptor beta chains were read from a single sample in a study of T-cell memory formation after mild COVID-19. One entry per CDR3 protein results from TCRdb running MiXCR on the 5' RACE reads. The sample holds about 110,000 distinct CDR3 sequences, 9.5% to 15% seen once. Sequenced input: PBMCs or a T cell subset sorted from them (not recorded which). The origin of the receptors is an adult woman who had mild COVID-19 (a few samples of this study predate the infection). Cell type and time point are not known. The CDR3 runs from the conserved cysteine through the conserved F or W. A D gene is named only where the DNA matches it firmly. Clone size is stated in some rows and not others, as once, few, many or a class when expanded.

j_call	clone_size	v_call	d_call	cdr3_aa	cdr3_nt
TRBJ2-7	-	TRBV15	-	CATSRGITGVAYEQYF	TGTGCCACCAGCAGAGGGATCACGGGAGTGGCCTACGAGCAGTACTTC
TRBJ2-3	many	TRBV5-1	TRBD2	CASSPFPGLATTDTQYF	TGCGCCAGCAGCCCTTTCCCGGGACTAGCTACCACAGATACGCAGTATTTT
TRBJ2-3	-	TRBV12-3/TRBV12-4	-	CASSPKGSTDTQYF	TGTGCCAGCAGCCCTAAAGGGAGCACAGATACGCAGTATTTT
TRBJ2-7	-	TRBV29-1	-	CSVENDSSYEQYF	TGCAGCGTTGAAAATGACAGCTCCTACGAGCAGTACTTC
TRBJ2-1	-	TRBV7-9	-	CASSFWAGLVNEQFF	TGTGCCAGCAGCTTCTGGGCAGGGTTGGTCAATGAGCAGTTCTTC
TRBJ2-1	-	TRBV24-1	TRBD1	CATSVFGTGVGAYNEQFF	TGTGCCACCAGTGTCTTCGGGACAGGGGTAGGAGCCTACAATGAGCAGTTCTTC
TRBJ2-1	many	TRBV24-1	-	CATSYTNEQFF	TGTGCCACCAGCTATACCAATGAGCAGTTCTTC
TRBJ2-7	many	TRBV9	-	CASSEGQGYEQYF	TGTGCCAGCAGCGAAGGTCAAGGCTACGAGCAGTACTTC
TRBJ2-7	-	TRBV5-1	-	CASSLEPVSYEQYF	TGCGCCAGCAGCTTGGAACCAGTCTCCTACGAGCAGTACTTC
TRBJ2-3	many	TRBV7-9	-	CASSLSIIADTQYF	TGTGCCAGCAGCTTAAGTATTATCGCAGATACGCAGTATTTT
TRBJ1-1	-	TRBV4-1	-	CASRRTVNTEAFF	TGCGCCAGCAGACGGACGGTGAACACTGAAGCTTTCTTT
TRBJ2-3	-	TRBV29-1	-	CSVEDREDTDTQYF	TGCAGCGTTGAAGATCGTGAGGACACAGATACGCAGTATTTT
TRBJ2-7	-	TRBV4-1	-	CASSPVSGWYEQYF	TGCGCCAGCAGCCCCGTCTCAGGGTGGTACGAGCAGTACTTC
TRBJ2-1	few	TRBV6-1	-	CASSWYEQFF	TGTGCCAGCAGTTGGTATGAGCAGTTCTTC
TRBJ1-5	few	TRBV27	-	CASSYNSNQPQHF	TGTGCCAGCAGTTACAATAGCAATCAGCCCCAGCATTTT
TRBJ1-1	-	TRBV7-9	-	CASSGGVNTEAFF	TGTGCCAGCAGCGGGGGGGTGAACACTGAAGCTTTCTTT
TRBJ2-7	few	TRBV4-2	TRBD2	CASSQEVAGGIYEQYF	TGTGCCAGCAGCCAAGAGGTAGCGGGAGGAATATACGAGCAGTACTTC
TRBJ2-1	-	TRBV7-9	TRBD2	CASSRGGGGSYNEQFF	TGTGCCAGCAGCCGGGGGGGTGGTGGCTCCTACAATGAGCAGTTCTTC
TRBJ2-7	few	TRBV12-3/TRBV12-4	-	CASSLVGGGIHEQYF	TGTGCCAGCAGTTTAGTTGGAGGGGGAATCCACGAGCAGTACTTC
TRBJ2-7	few	TRBV3-1	TRBD1	CASSQDVPGGREQYF	TGTGCCAGCAGCCAAGATGTACCAGGGGGCCGGGAGCAGTACTTC
TRBJ2-1	few	TRBV3-1	TRBD2	CASSQQRGLRNEQFF	TGTGCCAGCAGCCAACAGCGGGGGCTCAGGAATGAGCAGTTCTTC
TRBJ1-1	-	TRBV9	-	CASSVVTRAGAEAFF	TGTGCCAGCAGCGTAGTGACACGGGCGGGGGCTGAAGCTTTCTTT
TRBJ2-1	-	TRBV4-2	TRBD2	CASSLRASGESDNEQFF	TGTGCCAGCAGCCTCCGGGCTAGCGGGGAGAGCGACAATGAGCAGTTCTTC
TRBJ2-2	few	TRBV29-1	-	CSVLKAGGTGELFF	TGCAGCGTTCTCAAGGCTGGAGGCACCGGGGAGCTGTTTTTT
TRBJ2-3	few	TRBV12-3/TRBV12-4	-	CASSFFRDATDTQYF	TGTGCCAGCAGTTTCTTCCGGGACGCCACAGATACGCAGTATTTT
TRBJ2-1	few	TRBV2	TRBD2	CAKGGLADNEQFF	TGTGCCAAAGGGGGACTAGCGGACAATGAGCAGTTCTTC
TRBJ2-7	-	TRBV3-1	TRBD1	CASSHGTAYEQYF	TGTGCCAGCAGCCACGGGACAGCCTACGAGCAGTACTTC
TRBJ2-7	-	TRBV6-1	TRBD1	CASRDRGRYEQYF	TGTGCCAGCAGGGACAGGGGGCGTTACGAGCAGTACTTC
TRBJ2-3	-	TRBV4-1	-	CASSQGGQGSPDTQYF	TGCGCCAGCAGCCAAGGAGGGCAGGGATCACCGGATACGCAGTATTTT
TRBJ2-1	-	TRBV5-5	-	CASSLHSRMDEQFF	TGTGCCAGCAGCTTGCACTCCAGGATGGATGAGCAGTTCTTC
TRBJ1-6	-	TRBV20-1	-	CSARVSLRGKENSPLHF	TGCAGTGCTAGGGTTTCGTTGCGCGGCAAGGAAAATTCACCCCTCCACTTT
TRBJ1-4	-	TRBV15	TRBD1	CATSETGADEKLFF	TGTGCCACCAGCGAGACAGGGGCGGATGAAAAACTGTTTTTT
TRBJ1-1	many	TRBV7-6	TRBD1	CASSLGPGAGGSPEAFF	TGTGCCAGCAGCTTAGGGCCCGGGGCAGGGGGCAGTCCTGAAGCTTTCTTT
TRBJ2-7	few	TRBV6-5	-	CASVGPYEQYF	TGCGCGTCGGTGGGACCCTACGAGCAGTACTTC
TRBJ2-7	few	TRBV6-2/TRBV6-3	-	CASSHRGFSYEQYF	TGTGCCAGCAGCCACCGTGGGTTCTCTTACGAGCAGTACTTC
TRBJ1-5	few	TRBV14	-	CASSHGGAQPQHF	TGTGCCAGCAGCCACGGAGGGGCCCAGCCCCAGCATTTT
TRBJ2-1	few	TRBV6-1	TRBD1	CASSSVQGASNEQFF	TGTGCCAGCAGTTCAGTCCAGGGGGCGAGCAATGAGCAGTTCTTC